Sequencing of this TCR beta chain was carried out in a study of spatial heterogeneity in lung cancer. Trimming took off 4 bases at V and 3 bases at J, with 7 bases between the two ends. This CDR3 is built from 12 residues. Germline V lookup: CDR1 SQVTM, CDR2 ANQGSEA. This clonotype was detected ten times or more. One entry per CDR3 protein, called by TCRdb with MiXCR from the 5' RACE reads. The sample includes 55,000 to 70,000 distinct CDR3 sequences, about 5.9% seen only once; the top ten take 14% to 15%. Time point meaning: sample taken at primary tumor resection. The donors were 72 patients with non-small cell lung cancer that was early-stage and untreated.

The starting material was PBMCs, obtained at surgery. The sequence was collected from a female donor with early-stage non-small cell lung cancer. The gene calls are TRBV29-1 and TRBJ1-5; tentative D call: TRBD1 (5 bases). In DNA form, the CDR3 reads TGCAGCGTTGGAGGGGCCAATCAGCCCCAGCATTTT. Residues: CSVGGANQPQHF.